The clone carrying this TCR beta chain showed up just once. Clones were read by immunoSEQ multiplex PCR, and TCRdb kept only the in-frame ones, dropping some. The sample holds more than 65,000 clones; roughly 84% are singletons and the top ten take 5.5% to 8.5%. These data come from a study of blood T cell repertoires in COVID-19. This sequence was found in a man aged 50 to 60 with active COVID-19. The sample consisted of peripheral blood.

The CDR3 DNA follows: TGCGCCAGCAGTAGCGGTTCCCAAGAGACCCAGTACTTC. It encodes CASSSGSQETQYF. The rearrangement links TRBV5-1 to TRBJ2-5; tentatively, D is TRBD2 (6 bases). Deletions cut 5 bases from V and 1 base from J, with 9 bases between. The CDR3 runs 13 residues. Germline CDR1 and CDR2: SGHRS and YFSETQ.